This TCR beta chain was documented in a study of blood T cell repertoires in COVID-19. Across the whole study: Sites across the United States, Italy and Spain contributed samples from acute and convalescent COVID-19. The cDNA or gDNA used as material had been derived from T cells, B-cell-depleted T cells, or PBMCs.

V gave up 7 bases and J gave up 8 bases; unmatched junction bases: 4. CDR3 size: 14 residues. The germline V gene has CDR1 SNHLY and CDR2 FYNNEI. Profiling relied on immunoSEQ multiplex PCR, and the TCRdb table lists in-frame clones only, not all of them. The table records tens of thousands of clones, around 89% of them present only once. This clonotype was sampled from a human donor in a cohort sampled during active COVID-19. The sample taken for sequencing was peripheral blood. J is TRBJ1-6 and V is TRBV2; 11 positions match TRBD1. The CDR3 nucleotides read TGTGCCAGCATTGCGGGACAGGGGGATTCACCCCTCCACTTT. Amino acids: CASIAGQGDSPLHF.